Below are 32 T cell receptor beta chains sequenced from a single sample in a study of technical replicates of blood from a few donors. TCRdb's table, derived via immunoSEQ multiplex PCR, lists solely in-frame clones and lacks some. The table has some 80,000 clones, under 97% seen once; the top ten hold roughly 0.4%. Source material: T cells isolated from PBMCs. The receptors were sampled from a human donor in good health.

V gene TRBV6-1 combines with J gene TRBJ2-7, with 9 nucleotides matching TRBD2. V was clipped by 1 base and J by 4 bases; unmatched bases: 5. The germline V gene has CDR1 MNHNS and CDR2 SASEGT. The CDR3 contains 15 residues. This CDR3 reads CASSEEASGVYEQYF. DNA of the CDR3: TGTGCCAGCAGTGAAGAGGCTAGCGGGGTATACGAGCAGTACTTC.

The chain recombines TRBV7-2 with TRBJ2-1; D is uncertain. CDR3 size: 14 residues. CDR1 and CDR2 from the germline V gene are SGHTA and FQGNSA. With 1 base removed from V and 5 bases from J, the gap between germline ends came to 9 bases. The CDR3 nucleotides read TGTGCCAGCAGCTTAGTAAGACTCAACAATGAGCAGTTCTTC. Protein product: CASSLVRLNNEQFF.

This chain joins TRBV19 and TRBJ2-7; a possible D gene is TRBD2 (5 bases). The CDR3 has 15 amino acids. Trimming left V 5 bases short and J 0 bases short, with 14 bases between. The germline V gene encodes CDR1 LNHDA and CDR2 SQIVND (reference sequence). Written as DNA, the CDR3 is TGTGCCAGTAGTGTGGACTTGACGAGCTCCTACGAGCAGTACTTC. Encoded protein: CASSVDLTSSYEQYF.

This chain connects TRBV5-1 to TRBJ2-7, with D perhaps TRBD1 (6 bases). The CDR3 loop spans 14 amino acids. With 1 base removed from V and 4 bases from J, the gap between germline ends came to 12 bases. Germline V lookup: CDR1 SGHRS, CDR2 YFSETQ. The CDR3 sequence is CASSLSTGLYEQYF. Written as DNA, the CDR3 is TGCGCCAGCAGCTTGTCTACAGGGTTATACGAGCAGTACTTC.

The chain links TRBV28 to TRBJ2-5; 7 positions agree with TRBD1. The CDR3 length is 14 residues. With 2 bases clipped from V and 7 bases from J, the junction kept 7 bases outside the gene matches. The germline V gene encodes CDR1 MDHEN and CDR2 SYDVKM. The CDR3 sequence: CASSLTTGIATQYF. CDR3 nucleotide sequence: TGTGCCAGCAGTTTAACGACAGGGATAGCGACCCAGTACTTC. Together with reference TRBV28 and TRBJ2-5, the CDR3 gives the full variable domain: DVKVTQSSRYLVKRTGEKVFLECVQDMDHENMFWYRQDPGLGLRLIYFSYDVKMKEKGDIPEGYSVSREKKERFSLILESASTNQTSMYLCASSLTTGIATQYFGPGTRLLVL.

This clone has a single count. The rearrangement uses TRBV5-3 and TRBJ2-7, with D possibly matching TRBD1 (6 bases). TRBV5-3 is marked as an open reading frame, function uncertain. The CDR3 extends over 15 amino acids. The V and J ends lost 4 bases and 1 base respectively, with 15 bases between them. The CDR3 protein is CARSPDRGLSYEQYF. In DNA, the CDR3 is TGTGCCAGAAGCCCGGACAGAGGCCTTTCCTACGAGCAGTACTTC.

The chain recombines TRBV28 with TRBJ2-3; TRBD1 aligns across 11 bases. Germline lookup yields CDR1 MDHEN and CDR2 SYDVKM. The CDR3 covers 16 residues. The V gene end was trimmed by 6 bases and the J gene end by 3 bases; junction bases not matched to a gene: 8. CDR3 region: CASRGIGQGATDTQYF. CDR3 bases: TGTGCCAGCAGGGGAATCGGACAGGGGGCAACAGATACGCAGTATTTT.

The chain combines TRBV6-4 with TRBJ2-6; D not resolved. Germline V gene sequence: CDR1 MRHNA, CDR2 SNTAGT. Trimming removed 3 bases from V and 0 bases from J, with 6 bases in between. CDR3 size: 15 residues. CDR3 protein: CASSEIHSGANVLTF. Written as DNA, the CDR3 is TGTGCCAGCAGTGAAATTCACTCTGGGGCCAACGTCCTGACTTTC.

The chain uses TRBV19 and TRBJ2-7; the match to TRBD2 covers 7 bases. V shed 3 bases, J shed 2 bases, and the junction held 7 bases outside the gene matches. The CDR3 length is 15 residues. Germline V CDR1 and CDR2: LNHDA, SQIVND (reference sequence). The CDR3 DNA reads as TGTGCCAGTAGTATCGGGCCTAGCGGAACCTACGAGCAGTACTTC. This translates into CASSIGPSGTYEQYF.

CDR3 sequence reads: CASSPSGSFTGELFF. For the CDR3, the DNA is TGTGCCAGCTCACCCAGCGGGAGTTTCACCGGGGAGCTGTTTTTT. The chain carries TRBV18 and TRBJ2-2; 8 nucleotides match TRBD2. Germline CDR1 and CDR2: KGHSH and LQKENI. This CDR3 has 15 residues. J lost 4 bases, V lost 3 bases, and 4 bases had no gene match.

There are a few counts of this clone. This chain connects TRBV10-1 to TRBJ2-1; D possibly corresponds to TRBD2 (7 bases). Germline lookup yields CDR1 WNHNN and CDR2 SYGVQD (reference sequence). The ends were cut back, 1 base at V and 5 bases at J, with 12 bases in the middle. The CDR3 totals 15 residues. The CDR3 spells CASSEWRGGHNEQFF. In nucleotides, the CDR3 is TGCGCCAGCAGTGAGTGGAGGGGGGGACACAATGAGCAGTTCTTC.

The chain employs TRBV7-9 and TRBJ2-5; D is perhaps TRBD1 (6 bases). The germline V and J ends were trimmed by 5 bases and 4 bases, with 14 bases remaining between them. Germline V gives CDR1 SEHNR, CDR2 FQNEAQ (reference sequence). The CDR3 length is 14 residues. The CDR3 DNA reads TGTGCCAGCAGCCAAAGCAGGGGCCGAGAGACCCAGTACTTC. Its protein product is CASSQSRGRETQYF.

This sequence joins TRBV30 and TRBJ1-2; TRBD1 agrees at 8 bases. Germline V gene data show CDR1 as GTSNPN and CDR2 as SVGIG (reference sequence). The V gene end was trimmed by 1 base and the J gene end by 0 bases; junction bases not matched to a gene: 4. CDR3 size: 15 residues. The CDR3 region has the DNA TGTGCCTGGAGTGCACCGGGACAGGCTAACTATGGCTACACCTTC. Its protein product is CAWSAPGQANYGYTF.

The genes are TRBV7-8 and TRBJ2-5, with 13 bases lining up with TRBD2. With 2 bases clipped from V and 3 bases from J, the junction kept 6 bases outside the gene matches. Germline CDR1 reads SGHVS; CDR2 reads FQNEAQ. The CDR3 is made up of 17 amino acids. This CDR3 is CASSLYLGLAGEETQYF. The CDR3 nucleotides read TGTGCCAGCAGCTTATATCTAGGACTAGCGGGAGAAGAGACCCAGTACTTC.

This sequence joins TRBV27 and TRBJ2-3; 14 bases fit TRBD2. The CDR3 contains 14 residues. The junction had 4 bases not matched to a gene; V was cut back by 8 bases and J by 6 bases. Germline CDR1 and CDR2: MNHEY and SMNVEV (reference sequence). The CDR3, as DNA: TGTGCCAGCCGACTAGCGGGAGGGGAGGATACGCAGTATTTT. This gives the protein CASRLAGGEDTQYF.

The chain employs TRBV11-2 and TRBJ2-3; D is uncertain. The germline gives CDR1 SGHAT, CDR2 FQNNGV. V dropped 5 bases and J dropped 4 bases, with 16 bases sitting between them. This CDR3 has 15 amino acids. The CDR3 nucleotides are TGTGCCAGCAGCGCGCTGACAAACGTACCAGATACGCAGTATTTT. This gives the protein CASSALTNVPDTQYF.

The CDR3 loop is CASSSIPVLQETQYF. In DNA, the CDR3 is TGTGCCAGCAGCTCAATTCCGGTACTCCAAGAGACCCAGTACTTC. The rearrangement uses TRBV11-2 and TRBJ2-5; no clear D. The CDR3 sequence is 15 residues long. CDR1 and CDR2 from the germline V gene are SGHAT and FQNNGV. V was cut by 4 bases and J by 1 base, with 13 bases left in between.

V usage is TRBV30 and J usage is TRBJ1-2; TRBD1 aligns across 7 bases. The CDR3 loop spans 12 amino acids. Germline loops: CDR1 GTSNPN, CDR2 SVGIG (reference sequence). Germline trimming cut 7 bases from V and 8 bases from J; bases unmatched to any gene: 10. CDR3 nucleotides: TGTGCCTCGGAGGGGGCACGATGGGGCTACACCTTC. It is translated as CASEGARWGYTF.

The J gene is TRBJ2-5, the V gene TRBV4-1; D is uncertain. There are 13 residues in the CDR3. Trimming took off 4 bases at V and 5 bases at J, with 11 bases between the two ends. The germline CDR1 and CDR2 sequences are MGHRA and YSYEKL. CDR3 DNA: TGCGCCAGCAGCCGAGGCCCGAGGGAGACCCAGTACTTC. The encoded protein is CASSRGPRETQYF.

The chain uses TRBV13 and TRBJ1-1, with 7 bases fitting TRBD1. CDR1 is PRHDT, CDR2 FYEKMQ, per germline (reference sequence). J was trimmed by 0 bases and V by 5 bases; bases with no gene match: 6. This CDR3 spans 15 amino acids. CDR3 in amino acids: CASSQSGTVNTEAFF. For the CDR3, the DNA is TGTGCCAGCAGCCAATCCGGGACAGTGAACACTGAAGCTTTCTTT.

This chain uses TRBV4-2 with TRBJ2-7, with TRBD1 identical over 10 bases. In germline, CDR1 is LGHNA, CDR2 YNFKEQ. V was pared by 1 base and J by 5 bases, with 8 bases of the junction left unmatched. This CDR3 has 16 amino acids. The CDR3 reads CASSQVGTGTGDEQYF. The CDR3 DNA is TGTGCCAGCAGCCAAGTGGGGACCGGGACAGGGGACGAGCAGTACTTC.

The chain has TRBV28 and TRBJ1-5, with TRBD1 matching 7 bases. V was clipped by 6 bases and J by 6 bases; unmatched bases: 11. Germline V gives CDR1 MDHEN, CDR2 SYDVKM. This CDR3 region has 15 residues. CDR3 protein: CASSLGTGVVQPQHF. CDR3 nucleotide sequence: TGTGCCAGCAGCCTGGGAACAGGGGTTGTTCAGCCCCAGCATTTT.

The rearrangement uses TRBV30 and TRBJ2-7, with a weak D call TRBD1 (5 bases). CDR1 and CDR2 from the germline V gene are GTSNPN and SVGIG (reference sequence). This CDR3 is 12 amino acids long. V was cut by 2 bases and J by 4 bases, with 9 bases left in between. The CDR3 reads CAWSPDRYEQYF. The CDR3 coding sequence is TGTGCCTGGAGTCCAGACAGATACGAGCAGTACTTC.

CDR3 region: CASTNSGGSTEAFF. CDR3 sequence (DNA): TGTGCCAGTACCAACAGTGGGGGGAGCACTGAAGCTTTCTTT. The chain uses TRBV19 and TRBJ1-1, with D perhaps matching TRBD1 (5 bases). The CDR3 totals 14 residues. In germline, CDR1 is LNHDA, CDR2 SQIVND (reference sequence). V dropped 7 bases and J dropped 4 bases, with 16 bases sitting between them.

The rearrangement joins TRBV5-1 to TRBJ2-1; 9 nucleotides agree with TRBD1. CDR3 length: 15 residues. Germline CDR1 reads SGHRS; CDR2 reads YFSETQ. With V trimmed by 4 bases and J by 4 bases, 6 bases remained unmatched. The CDR3 nucleotides are TGCGCCAGCAGCCTAAACAGGGGGCTTTACAATGAGCAGTTCTTC. It translates to CASSLNRGLYNEQFF.

V and J are TRBV15 and TRBJ1-2; D may be TRBD1 (5 bases). The CDR3 runs 13 residues. The V gene lost 4 bases and the J gene lost 1 base, with 7 bases spanning the gap. The V gene's germline CDR1 is LNHNV and CDR2 YYDKDF (reference sequence). CDR3 amino acids: CATSIQVNYGYTF. In DNA, the CDR3 is TGTGCCACCAGCATACAGGTTAACTATGGCTACACCTTC.

For the CDR3, the DNA is TGTGCCAGCAGCCACGAGCGCAACGCGAAAAAGGGCTACACCTTC. Amino acid sequence: CASSHERNAKKGYTF. The chain has TRBV7-8 and TRBJ1-2; D is unclear. V was shortened by 5 bases and J by 8 bases, with 21 bases between the two germline ends. Germline CDR1 and CDR2: SGHVS and FQNEAQ. The CDR3 loop spans 15 amino acids.

J is TRBJ2-7 and V is TRBV15; 11 nucleotides match TRBD2. After removal of 3 bases from V and 0 bases from J, the junction contained 4 bases not matched to a gene. The CDR3 is 16 residues long. The germline CDR1 and CDR2 sequences are LNHNV and YYDKDF (reference sequence). The chain's CDR3 is CATSSVLAGDSYEQYF. The CDR3 coding sequence is TGTGCCACCAGCAGTGTACTAGCGGGAGACTCCTACGAGCAGTACTTC.

This clone was seen just once. This chain joins TRBV25-1 and TRBJ2-3; 7 nucleotides agree with TRBD1. The J segment lost 5 bases and the V segment lost 4 bases, leaving 12 bases of the junction unmatched. CDR3 size: 16 residues. Per the germline V gene, CDR1 is MGHDK and CDR2 is SYGVNS. The CDR3 DNA follows: TGTGCCAGCAGTGGACCACCGGGACAGAAAGGAGATACGCAGTATTTT. Translation gives CASSGPPGQKGDTQYF.

The rearrangement joins TRBV7-6 to TRBJ1-5; TRBD1 matches at 7 bases. Germline CDR1 and CDR2: SGHVS and FNYEAQ. The CDR3 contains 13 residues. The V and J ends lost 1 base and 7 bases, in that order; junction bases with no gene match: 1. The DNA for the CDR3 is TGTGCCAGCAGCTTAGGACAGGGCCAGCCCCAGCATTTT. This gives the protein CASSLGQGQPQHF.

The CDR3 loop reads CASSDRDRVLYEQYF. The CDR3, as DNA: TGTGCCAGCAGTGACCGGGACAGAGTTCTCTACGAGCAGTACTTC. V is TRBV2 and J is TRBJ2-7, with TRBD1 matching 7 bases. After removal of 3 bases from V and 3 bases from J, the junction contained 8 bases not matched to a gene. CDR3 length: 15 amino acids. Germline V gives CDR1 SNHLY, CDR2 FYNNEI.

This chain links TRBV2 with TRBJ2-5; TRBD2 agrees at 11 bases. Germline CDR1 is SNHLY and CDR2 is FYNNEI. The CDR3 length is 13 residues. J gave up 5 bases and V 7 bases, and 3 bases lay outside the gene matches. The CDR3 DNA reads as TGTGCCAGCAATAGCGGGAGGGGGGAGACCCAGTACTTC. Protein: CASNSGRGETQYF.